A selection of T cell receptor beta chains follows, all from one sample in a study of response to subunit inactivated influenza vaccine. TCRdb analysed the RT-PCR reads with MiXCR anew, one entry per CDR3 protein. This table has more than 700,000 distinct CDR3 sequences, 21% appearing once. The material sequenced was PBMCs from blood, taken more than 4 days after vaccination. The receptor set was obtained from a man in his fifties or sixties who received an inactivated influenza vaccine. Both conserved end residues are part of each CDR3. D genes are given only for firm matches. For some rows the clone size is stated as once, few or many, or as a class when expanded; others skip it.

>TRBV29-1|TRBJ1-1|-|-
TGCAGCGTTGAAGAACAGTTTGCTGAAGCTTTCTTT
CSVEEQFAEAFF
>TRBV5-1|TRBJ2-1|-|many
TGCGCCAGCAGCTTGGAGGGAATCTACAATGAGCAGTTCTTC
CASSLEGIYNEQFF
>TRBV4-2|TRBJ2-7|-|-
TGTGCCAGCAGCCAAGAACAGGGATACTACGAGCAGTACTTC
CASSQEQGYYEQYF
>TRBV5-1|TRBJ2-2|-|-
TGCGCCAGCAGCCCCCAAAGCACCGGGGAGCTGTTTTTT
CASSPQSTGELFF
>TRBV29-1|TRBJ2-7|-|few
TGCAGCGTTGAAATTGGGCAGGGGATGGGCGAGCAGTACTTC
CSVEIGQGMGEQYF
>TRBV9|TRBJ2-6|TRBD1|-
TGTGCCAGCAGCGACCAATGGGACAGAAGCGGCTCTGGGGCCAACGTCCTGACTTTC
CASSDQWDRSGSGANVLTF
>TRBV4-2|TRBJ1-5|TRBD1|-
TGTGCCAGCAGCCAAGCCCCCGGGACAGGTACGAGGGGGGGTCAGCCCCAGCATTTT
CASSQAPGTGTRGGQPQHF
>TRBV20-1|TRBJ1-2|-|few
TGCAGTCTGGAACCTAAGGGAGTCTATGGCTACACCTTC
CSLEPKGVYGYTF
>TRBV4-3|TRBJ1-2|-|few
TGCGCCAGCAGCCAAGAACAGGGACTTGGCTACACCTTC
CASSQEQGLGYTF
>TRBV28|TRBJ2-5|-|-
TGTGCCAGCAGTCCCTCAGTGTATCAAGAGACCCAGTACTTC
CASSPSVYQETQYF
>TRBV20-1|TRBJ2-1|TRBD2|-
TGCAGTGCTCAAAAAGGGCGGGAGGGCACCTACAATGAGCAGTTCTTC
CSAQKGREGTYNEQFF
>TRBV29-1|TRBJ2-1|TRBD2|-
TGCACCGCGTACGGGACTAGCGGGTACAATGAGCAGTTCTTC
CTAYGTSGYNEQFF
>TRBV12-3/TRBV12-4|TRBJ2-1|-|-
TGTGCCAGCAGTTTATTCGGCTGGGACTCAGATGAGCAGTTCTTC
CASSLFGWDSDEQFF
>TRBV9|TRBJ2-7|-|-
TGTGCCAGCAGCAAGGGACACTCTTACGAGCAGTACTTC
CASSKGHSYEQYF
>TRBV24-1|TRBJ2-3|TRBD2|-
TGTGCCTGCACCCCTTCCCCTCTCCTAGCGGGGGGCATTACAGATACGCAGTATTTT
CACTPSPLLAGGITDTQYF
>TRBV12-3/TRBV12-4|TRBJ2-1|TRBD2|-
TGTGCCAGCAGTTTAGGTGCTAGCGGGCATGAGCAGTTCTTC
CASSLGASGHEQFF
>TRBV5-5|TRBJ2-3|-|many
TGTGCCAGCAGCTTGGATGGGGGCACCGCAGATACGCAGTATTTT
CASSLDGGTADTQYF
>TRBV5-1|TRBJ2-1|TRBD2|many
TGCGCCAGCAGGCTAGCGGGAGCTTACAATGAGCAGTTCTTC
CASRLAGAYNEQFF
>TRBV29-1|TRBJ2-7|TRBD2|many
TGCAGCTTCAGGACTAGCGGGATGGGGGAGCAGTACTTC
CSFRTSGMGEQYF
>TRBV5-6|TRBJ2-1|-|few
TGTGCCAGCAGCGCGTGGACTGTATACAATGAGCAGTTCTTC
CASSAWTVYNEQFF
>TRBV10-3|TRBJ2-1|TRBD1|many
TGTGCCATCGGCGGACAGGCCCGTGGGAATGAGCAGTTCTTC
CAIGGQARGNEQFF
>TRBV12-3/TRBV12-4|TRBJ1-2|TRBD1|many
TGTGCCAGCAGTTTGAATGTCCAGGGGGCCAACTATGGCTACACCTTC
CASSLNVQGANYGYTF
>TRBV6-1|TRBJ2-1|-|many
TGTGCCAGCCTGGAGCGGGTCCGTGGTAATGAGCAGTTCTTC
CASLERVRGNEQFF
>TRBV3-1|TRBJ2-2|-|once
TGTGCCAGCAGCCCTCTCTATGGAAACACCGGGGAGCTGTTTTTT
CASSPLYGNTGELFF
>TRBV29-1|TRBJ2-7|TRBD1|-
TGCAGCGTCGAAGGGACAGGGACCTACGAGCAGTACTTC
CSVEGTGTYEQYF
>TRBV5-1|TRBJ2-3|-|-
TGCGCCAGCAGCCCGAGGCGGGGCCGCACAGATACGCAGTATTTT
CASSPRRGRTDTQYF
>TRBV20-1|TRBJ2-7|-|few
TGCAGTGCCCAACCCCAGGTAGAAAAGAGCTCCTACGAGCAGTACTTC
CSAQPQVEKSSYEQYF
>TRBV20-1|TRBJ1-5|-|-
TGCAGTGCTAGCCATGAGCTTAATCAGCCCCAGCATTTT
CSASHELNQPQHF
>TRBV10-3|TRBJ2-7|TRBD2|few
TGTGCCACAGGACTAGCGGACTCCTACGAGCAGTACTTC
CATGLADSYEQYF
>TRBV7-2|TRBJ2-2|-|-
TGTGCCAGCAGCTTTTCCGGGGACCCGAACACCGGGGAGCTGTTTTTT
CASSFSGDPNTGELFF
>TRBV28|TRBJ2-5|TRBD1|few
TGTGCCAGCAGACAGGGGCCCCAAGAGACCCAGTACTTC
CASRQGPQETQYF
>TRBV6-1|TRBJ2-4|-|few
TGTGCCAGCAGCGAAAGGACACTAGCCAAAAACATTCAGTACTTC
CASSERTLAKNIQYF
>TRBV4-3|TRBJ2-7|TRBD1|few
TGCGCCAGCAGCCAAGGCCAGGACAGGGCCTACGAGCAGTACTTC
CASSQGQDRAYEQYF
>TRBV20-1|TRBJ2-1|-|few
TGCAGTGCTAGAGTCCCCAGCGCCGGCCACAATGAGCAGTTCTTC
CSARVPSAGHNEQFF
>TRBV3-1|TRBJ2-1|-|few
TGTGCCAGCAGCCAAGTTGCAGCGGGTCATCGTGATGAGCAGTTCTTC
CASSQVAAGHRDEQFF
>TRBV3-1|TRBJ1-1|-|-
TGTGCCAGCAGCATGGGCTTCGGGAACACTGAAGCTTTCTTT
CASSMGFGNTEAFF
>TRBV12-5|TRBJ2-1|TRBD1|-
TGTGCTAGTGGTTTGGGTCAGGGGGCCTACAATGAGCAGTTCTTC
CASGLGQGAYNEQFF
>TRBV28|TRBJ2-2|-|-
TGTGCCAGCAGATATGGAGGGGGCTACACCGGGGAGCTGTTTTTT
CASRYGGGYTGELFF
>TRBV6-5|TRBJ2-2|TRBD1|-
TGTGCCAGCAGTTACTTTACCCCCCGGGACAGGTCAGACACCGGGGAGCTGTTTTTT
CASSYFTPRDRSDTGELFF
>TRBV7-9|TRBJ1-4|-|many
TGTGCCAGCAGCTTAACAGAAAAACTGTTTTTT
CASSLTEKLFF
>TRBV7-2|TRBJ2-3|-|few
TGTGCCAGCAGCTTTGGGCCTCCTCGTTCCACAGATACGCAGTATTTT
CASSFGPPRSTDTQYF
>TRBV5-1|TRBJ2-1|TRBD1|-
TGCGCCAGCAGCTTCGGGGACAGGGGACACAATGAGCAGTTCTTC
CASSFGDRGHNEQFF
>TRBV6-2/TRBV6-3|TRBJ2-1|-|-
TGTGCCAGCAGTTACGGGTTGGGGACCTACAATGAGCAGTTCTTC
CASSYGLGTYNEQFF
>TRBV4-2|TRBJ1-2|TRBD1|few
TGTGCCAGCAGCCAAGCGCAGGGGGCGCGTTATGGCTACACCTTC
CASSQAQGARYGYTF
>TRBV11-2|TRBJ2-5|-|-
TGTGCCAGCAGCTTAGTAGGTCTAAAAGAGACCCAGTACTTC
CASSLVGLKETQYF
>TRBV4-2|TRBJ2-7|-|-
TGTGCCAGCAGCTCCCAGGACATGGGGCGCGAGCAGTACTTC
CASSSQDMGREQYF
>TRBV20-1|TRBJ2-3|-|-
TGCAGTGCTAGAGATTTCCGGGGGATTACGCAGTATTTT
CSARDFRGITQYF
>TRBV7-2|TRBJ2-2|-|few
TGTGCCAGCAGAACTTCCGGGACAAGGAACACCGGGGAGCTGTTTTTT
CASRTSGTRNTGELFF
>TRBV6-1|TRBJ2-2|TRBD2|-
TGTGCCAGCAGCGCGGGGGTCTCGAACACCGGGGAGCTGTTTTTT
CASSAGVSNTGELFF
>TRBV5-1|TRBJ2-1|TRBD2|-
TGCGCCAGCAGCCCCGGGGTATGGGAGCGGGGGATAAATGAGCAGTTCTTC
CASSPGVWERGINEQFF
>TRBV6-2/TRBV6-3|TRBJ1-2|-|few
TGTGCCAGCAATAGGTTAGCCTATGGCTACACCTTC
CASNRLAYGYTF
>TRBV4-3|TRBJ2-1|TRBD2|few
TGCGCCAGCAGCCAAGAGGTGTTTCGGGGGGGGTCAGATGAGCAGTTCTTC
CASSQEVFRGGSDEQFF
>TRBV20-1|TRBJ2-1|-|-
TGCAGTGCTAGTTTAAGCGGAGGGTTTGGCAATGAGCAGTTCTTC
CSASLSGGFGNEQFF